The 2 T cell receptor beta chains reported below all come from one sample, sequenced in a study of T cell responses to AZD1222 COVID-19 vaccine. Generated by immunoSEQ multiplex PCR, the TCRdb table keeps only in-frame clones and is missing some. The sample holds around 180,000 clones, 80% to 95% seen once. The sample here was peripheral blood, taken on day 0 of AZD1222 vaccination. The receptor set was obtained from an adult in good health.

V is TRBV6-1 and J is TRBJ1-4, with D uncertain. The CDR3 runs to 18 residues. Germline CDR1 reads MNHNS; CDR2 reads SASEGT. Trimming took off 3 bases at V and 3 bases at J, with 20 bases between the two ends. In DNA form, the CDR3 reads TGTGCCAGCAGTGATCTGGGTTTTGGCGATGGAGCTAATGAAAAACTGTTTTTT. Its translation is CASSDLGFGDGANEKLFF.

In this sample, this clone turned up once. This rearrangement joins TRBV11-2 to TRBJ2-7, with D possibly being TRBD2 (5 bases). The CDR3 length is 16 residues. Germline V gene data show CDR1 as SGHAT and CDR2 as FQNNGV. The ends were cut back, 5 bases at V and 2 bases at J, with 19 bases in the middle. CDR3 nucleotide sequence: TGTGCCAGCAGCCCGAGGAGCCTTAGCGCTACCTACGAGCAGTACTTC. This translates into CASSPRSLSATYEQYF.